Listed below are T cell receptor beta chains from one sample, sequenced in a study of blood T cell repertoires in COVID-19. Only in-frame clones appear in the TCRdb table, and some are missing; sequencing was by immunoSEQ multiplex PCR. There are roughly 120,000 clones in the sample; 80% occur only once, and under 2.5% lies in the top ten. Sequenced material: peripheral blood. The source of these receptors is a man in his 70s with acute or convalescent COVID-19. The conserved cysteine and the conserved F or W are not part of the CDR3 here. Fields, in order: J gene, V gene, D gene, CDR3 protein. A D gene is named only where the DNA matches it firmly.

j_gene: TRBJ2-5; v_gene: TRBV7-9; d_gene: -; CDR3aa: ASSLGGYLQETQY
j_gene: TRBJ2-2; v_gene: TRBV19; d_gene: TRBD1; CDR3aa: ASSIDGSTGTGELF
j_gene: TRBJ2-7; v_gene: TRBV19; d_gene: -; CDR3aa: ASSFTGSVEQY
j_gene: TRBJ1-1; v_gene: TRBV24-1; d_gene: TRBD1; CDR3aa: ATSESQDRTNTEAF
j_gene: TRBJ1-5; v_gene: TRBV29-1; d_gene: -; CDR3aa: SVLLAGTSQH
j_gene: TRBJ2-2; v_gene: TRBV4-1; d_gene: -; CDR3aa: ASSQDGRPNTGELF
j_gene: TRBJ1-1; v_gene: TRBV5-1; d_gene: -; CDR3aa: ASKKVEGSTEAF
j_gene: TRBJ1-5; v_gene: TRBV6-2/TRBV6-3; d_gene: -; CDR3aa: ASSYSVQGYQPQH
j_gene: TRBJ2-7; v_gene: TRBV6-1; d_gene: -; CDR3aa: ASSEGGYSYEQY
j_gene: TRBJ2-3; v_gene: TRBV28; d_gene: -; CDR3aa: ASTSVSPDTQY
j_gene: TRBJ1-2; v_gene: TRBV4-1; d_gene: TRBD1; CDR3aa: ASSTPGQGMGGYT
j_gene: TRBJ2-1; v_gene: TRBV5-1; d_gene: -; CDR3aa: ASSLGQGSANEQF